This T cell receptor (beta chain) was retrieved from a study of blood T cells in healthy people across ages. Then a second PCR, running about 6 to 11 cycles, was carried out with a sample-barcoded 5' primer and a J-beta primer mix. Each sample provided no less than 2.5 million CDR3-containing paired-end reads. TCRdb called the 5' RACE reads again in MiXCR, with one record for every CDR3 protein. The repertoire holds 850,000 to 950,000 distinct CDR3 sequences, with 25% to 30% as singletons. The study, taken as a whole, reports: Possibly, changes in expanded clonotypes were confounded because donor CMV status was unknown.

With regard to this clonotype: What it binds is not known.

The V gene lost 1 base and the J gene lost 5 bases, with 7 bases spanning the gap. Germline V CDR1 and CDR2: SGHAT, FQNNGV. This CDR3 region has 13 residues. This receptor was identified in a woman older than 75 in good health. The specimen was blood. The chain links TRBV11-2 to TRBJ2-3; no definite D call. The CDR3 region has the DNA TGTGCCAGCAGCTTAGCTTTCAGAGATACGCAGTATTTT. Its translation: CASSLAFRDTQYF.